This TCR beta chain was sequenced in a study of blood T cell repertoires in COVID-19. Study background: COVID-19 samples collected from the United States, Italy and Spain covered acute and convalescent phases.

Authors' methods: It was from reference gene primer amplification that nucleated cell counts were estimated. Sequencing was performed with immunoSEQ multiplex PCR; in TCRdb, only in-frame clones are kept and a portion is missing. V, J and clone size were drawn from that table, and D and trimming were deduced from the DNA. The repertoire has fewer than 200,000 clones, around 85% of them found once; the top ten carry about 6%. Participants, about 18 to 89 years old, spanned around 26 US areas. Trimming left V 3 bases short and J 0 bases short, with 10 bases between. This CDR3 contains 14 residues. The germline V gene encodes CDR1 SGHRS and CDR2 YFSETQ.

The sequence came from a woman in her thirties or forties with acute COVID-19. The chain combines TRBV5-1 with TRBJ2-7; tentative D call: TRBD1 (6 bases). Sequenced material: PBMCs or T cells enriched from blood (not recorded which). CDR3 sequence reads: CASSSRGPSYEQYF. For the CDR3, the DNA is TGCGCCAGCAGCTCCAGGGGCCCCTCCTACGAGCAGTACTTC.